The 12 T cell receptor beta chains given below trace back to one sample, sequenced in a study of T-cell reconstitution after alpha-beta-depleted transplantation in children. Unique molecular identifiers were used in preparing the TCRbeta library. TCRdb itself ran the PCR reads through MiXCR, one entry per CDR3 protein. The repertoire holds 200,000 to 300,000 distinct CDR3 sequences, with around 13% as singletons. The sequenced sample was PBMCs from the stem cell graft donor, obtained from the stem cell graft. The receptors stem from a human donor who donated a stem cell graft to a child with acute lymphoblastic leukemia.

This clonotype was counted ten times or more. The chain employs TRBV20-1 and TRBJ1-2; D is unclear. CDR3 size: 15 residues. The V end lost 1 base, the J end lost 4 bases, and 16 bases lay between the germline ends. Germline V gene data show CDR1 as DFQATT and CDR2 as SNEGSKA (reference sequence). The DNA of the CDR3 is TGCAGTGCTAGAGTTAGCACACCAAGGATCTATGGCTACACCTTC. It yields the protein CSARVSTPRIYGYTF.

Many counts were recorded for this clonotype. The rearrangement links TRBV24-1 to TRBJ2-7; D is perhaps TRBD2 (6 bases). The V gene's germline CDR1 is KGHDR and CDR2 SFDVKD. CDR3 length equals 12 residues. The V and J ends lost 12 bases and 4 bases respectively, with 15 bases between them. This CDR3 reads CAPLEGPYEQYF. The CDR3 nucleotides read TGTGCCCCCCTGGAGGGCCCATACGAGCAGTACTTC.

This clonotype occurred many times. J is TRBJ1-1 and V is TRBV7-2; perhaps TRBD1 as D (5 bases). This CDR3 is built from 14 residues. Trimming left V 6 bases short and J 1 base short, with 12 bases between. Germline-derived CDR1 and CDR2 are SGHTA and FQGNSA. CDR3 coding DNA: TGTGCCAGCAGTCCAGGGTGGAAGAACACTGAAGCTTTCTTT. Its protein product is CASSPGWKNTEAFF. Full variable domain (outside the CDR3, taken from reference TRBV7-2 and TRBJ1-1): GAGVSQSPSNKVTEKGKDVELRCDPISGHTALYWYRQSLGQGLEFLIYFQGNSAPDKSGLPSDRFSAERTGGSVSTLTIQRTQQEDSAVYLCASSPGWKNTEAFFGQGTRLTVV.

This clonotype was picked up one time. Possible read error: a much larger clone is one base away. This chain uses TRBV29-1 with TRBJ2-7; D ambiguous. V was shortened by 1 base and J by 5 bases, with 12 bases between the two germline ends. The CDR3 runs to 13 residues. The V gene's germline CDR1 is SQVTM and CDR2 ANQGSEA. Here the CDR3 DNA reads TGCAGCGTTGAAGGGACGGAGAGCGACGAGCAGTACTTC. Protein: CSVEGTESDEQYF.

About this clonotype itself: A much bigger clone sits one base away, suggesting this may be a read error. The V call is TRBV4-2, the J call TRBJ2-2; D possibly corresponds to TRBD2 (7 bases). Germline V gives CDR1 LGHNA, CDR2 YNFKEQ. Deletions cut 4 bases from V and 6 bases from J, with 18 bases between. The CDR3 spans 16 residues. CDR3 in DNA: TGTGCCAGCAGCCCCTACGGGGGGCTGAATTCCGGGGAGCTGTTTTTT. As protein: CASSPYGGLNSGELFF.

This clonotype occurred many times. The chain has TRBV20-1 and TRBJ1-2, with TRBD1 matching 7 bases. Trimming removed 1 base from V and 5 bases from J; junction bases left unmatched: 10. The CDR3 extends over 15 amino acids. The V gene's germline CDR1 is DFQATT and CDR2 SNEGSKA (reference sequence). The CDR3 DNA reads TGCAGTGCTAGAGTTAGGGACAGATACCCATATGGCTACACCTTC. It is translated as CSARVRDRYPYGYTF.

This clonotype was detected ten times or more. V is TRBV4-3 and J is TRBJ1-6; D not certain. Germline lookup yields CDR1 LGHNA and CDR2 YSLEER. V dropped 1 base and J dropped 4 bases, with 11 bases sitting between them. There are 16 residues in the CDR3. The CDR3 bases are TGCGCCAGCAGCCAAGCGGCACAGCGTTATAATTCACCCCTCCACTTT. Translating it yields CASSQAAQRYNSPLHF.

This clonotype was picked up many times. CDR3 sequence reads: CASSLGDRNQPQHF. CDR3 nucleotide sequence: TGCGCCAGCAGCTTGGGGGACAGAAATCAGCCCCAGCATTTT. The chain couples TRBV5-1 to TRBJ1-5; 7 positions agree with TRBD1. The CDR3 is made up of 14 amino acids. From germline, CDR1 is SGHRS and CDR2 YFSETQ. The V gene end was trimmed by 0 bases and the J gene end by 4 bases; junction bases not matched to a gene: 1.

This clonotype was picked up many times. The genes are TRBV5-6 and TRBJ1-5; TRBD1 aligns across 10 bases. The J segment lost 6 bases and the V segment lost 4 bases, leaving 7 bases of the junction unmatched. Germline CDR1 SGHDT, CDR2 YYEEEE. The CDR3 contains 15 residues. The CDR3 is CASSPDRGRVQPQHF. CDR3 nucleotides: TGTGCCAGCAGCCCTGACAGGGGGCGGGTTCAGCCCCAGCATTTT.

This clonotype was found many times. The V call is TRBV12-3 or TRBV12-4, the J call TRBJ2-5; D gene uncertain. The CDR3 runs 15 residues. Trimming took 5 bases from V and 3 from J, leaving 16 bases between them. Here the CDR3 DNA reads TGTGCCAGCAGTCCACGCGCGGCGGCAGAAGAGACCCAGTACTTC. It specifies CASSPRAAAEETQYF.

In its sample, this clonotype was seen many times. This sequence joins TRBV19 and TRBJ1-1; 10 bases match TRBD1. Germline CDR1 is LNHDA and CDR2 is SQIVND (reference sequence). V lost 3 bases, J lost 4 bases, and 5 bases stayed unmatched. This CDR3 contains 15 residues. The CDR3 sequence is CASSISRDRGTEAFF. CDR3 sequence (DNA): TGTGCCAGTAGTATCTCCAGGGACAGGGGCACTGAAGCTTTCTTT.

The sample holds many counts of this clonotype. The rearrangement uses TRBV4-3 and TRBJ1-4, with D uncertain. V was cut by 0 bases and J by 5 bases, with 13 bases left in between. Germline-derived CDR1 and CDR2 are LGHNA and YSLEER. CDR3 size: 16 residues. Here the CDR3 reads CASSQDTGGLNEKLFF. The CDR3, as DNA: TGCGCCAGCAGCCAAGATACGGGTGGTCTCAATGAAAAACTGTTTTTT.